One and the same sample provided the 27 T cell receptor beta chains below, sequenced in a study of blood T cell repertoires in COVID-19. Sequencing was performed with immunoSEQ multiplex PCR; in TCRdb, only in-frame clones are kept and a portion is missing. The data contain 120,000 to 150,000 clones, approximately 86% of them seen just once; the ten biggest clones take up 0.95%. Sequenced material: peripheral blood. The receptor set was obtained from a woman in her 50s with acute or convalescent COVID-19.

The J gene is TRBJ2-2, the V gene TRBV19; a weak D match, TRBD2 (7 bases). Trimming took off 9 bases at V and 5 bases at J, with 19 bases between the two ends. CDR1 is LNHDA and CDR2 is SQIVND in the germline V gene (reference sequence). The CDR3 covers 15 residues. The CDR3 bases are TGTGCCAGCACCGGGGGGCGCGTATATACCGGGGAGCTGTTTTTT. It codes for CASTGGRVYTGELFF.

J is TRBJ1-2 and V is TRBV4-1, with D perhaps TRBD1 (6 bases). Trimming took off 4 bases at V and 7 bases at J, with 13 bases between the two ends. CDR3 size: 13 residues. Germline CDR1 reads MGHRA; CDR2 reads YSYEKL. The CDR3 coding sequence is TGCGCCAGCAGCCTGCAGCCGACAGGTGGCTACACCTTC. Its translation: CASSLQPTGGYTF.

The gene calls are TRBV6-1 and TRBJ1-2, with a possible D match to TRBD1 (6 bases). The CDR3 is 13 residues long. The V end was cut by 3 bases, the J end by 5 bases, with 10 bases between. Germline CDR1 is MNHNS and CDR2 is SASEGT. CDR3 coding DNA: TGTGCCAGCAGTGACAGGGGATGGTATGGCTACACCTTC. It yields the protein CASSDRGWYGYTF.

The chain is built from TRBV4-2 and TRBJ2-3, with 7 bases that match TRBD2. Germline-derived CDR1 and CDR2 are LGHNA and YNFKEQ. The CDR3 is made up of 15 amino acids. V lost 0 bases to trimming and J lost 3 bases; unmatched junction nucleotides: 3. CDR3 residues: CASSQDPGGTDTQYF. The CDR3 DNA reads TGTGCCAGCAGCCAAGATCCGGGGGGAACAGATACGCAGTATTTT.

The rearrangement joins TRBV21-1 to TRBJ2-7; the table gives TRBD2 as D, unverified against the DNA. TRBV21-1 is a pseudogene locus. The CDR3 length is 15 residues. The CDR3 region is CASSKAIDYSYEQYF. The CDR3 DNA sequence: TGTGCCAGCAGCAAAGCCATCGACTACTCCTACGAGCAGTACTTC.

This clone has only a few counts. The chain employs TRBV11-2 and TRBJ2-7; TRBD2 matches at 7 bases. Germline loops: CDR1 SGHAT, CDR2 FQNNGV. Germline trimming cut 5 bases from V and 0 bases from J; bases unmatched to any gene: 10. The CDR3 contains 16 residues. DNA for the CDR3: TGTGCCAGCAGCCCAGATGGCGGGAGCTTCTCCTACGAGCAGTACTTC. It specifies CASSPDGGSFSYEQYF.

This sequence joins TRBV7-6 and TRBJ2-3; 8 nucleotides agree with TRBD2. V lost 3 bases, J lost 2 bases, and 4 bases stayed unmatched. This CDR3 has 15 residues. Germline V gene sequence: CDR1 SGHVS, CDR2 FNYEAQ. CDR3 amino acids: CASSLAGGTTDTQYF. CDR3 sequence (DNA): TGTGCCAGCAGCTTGGCGGGGGGAACCACAGATACGCAGTATTTT.

This clone is a singleton in its sample. The gene calls are TRBV2 and TRBJ2-7; tentatively, D is TRBD2 (6 bases). The CDR3 has 14 amino acids. V dropped 8 bases and J dropped 6 bases, with 20 bases sitting between them. Germline CDR1 reads SNHLY; CDR2 reads FYNNEI. The CDR3 region is CASGGGWNPGEQYF. DNA for the CDR3: TGTGCCAGCGGTGGAGGGTGGAACCCCGGCGAGCAGTACTTC.

The chain links TRBV5-4 to TRBJ1-1, with D tentatively TRBD1 (5 bases). CDR1 SGHNT and CDR2 YYREEE come from the germline V gene (reference sequence). Deletions cut 3 bases from V and 2 bases from J, with 5 bases between. This CDR3 comprises 12 residues. The CDR3 DNA reads as TGTGCCAGCAGCTGGGGCAACACTGAAGCTTTCTTT. Protein sequence: CASSWGNTEAFF. The full variable domain, in which reference TRBV5-4 and TRBJ1-1 provide the parts outside the CDR3, is ETGVTQSPTHLIKTRGQQVTLRCSSQSGHNTVSWYQQALGQGPQFIFQYYREEENGRGNFPPRFSGLQFPNYSSELNVNALELDDSALYLCASSWGNTEAFFGQGTRLTVV.

The chain links TRBV30 to TRBJ1-3; no clear D. CDR1 and CDR2 (germline): GTSNPN, SVGIG (reference sequence). The CDR3 is 13 residues long. The V end was cut by 3 bases, the J end by 0 bases, with 6 bases between. In DNA, the CDR3 is TGTGCCTGGAGCCCCGGCTCTGGAAACACCATATATTTT. It translates to CAWSPGSGNTIYF.

V gene TRBV3-1 (or the pseudogene TRBV3-2) combines with J gene TRBJ1-2, with TRBD1 matching 8 bases. The V segment lost 4 bases and the J segment 0 bases; nucleotides outside the gene matches: 10. Germline CDR1 is LGHDT and CDR2 is YNNKEL (reference sequence). The CDR3 has 17 amino acids. The CDR3: CASSPGQGAVSNYGYTF. For the CDR3, the DNA is TGTGCCAGCAGCCCCGGACAGGGAGCTGTATCTAACTATGGCTACACCTTC.

The chain is built from TRBV3-1 (or the pseudogene TRBV3-2) and TRBJ2-3, with 10 bases matching TRBD2. In germline, CDR1 is LGHDT, CDR2 YNNKEL (reference sequence). The CDR3 loop spans 15 amino acids. Trimming cost V 4 bases and J 2 bases; bases outside gene matches: 3. DNA of the CDR3: TGTGCCAGCAGCCGACTAGCGGGCGTCACAGATACGCAGTATTTT. It encodes CASSRLAGVTDTQYF.

The rearrangement uses TRBV24-1 and TRBJ1-5, with TRBD1 matching over 7 bases. This CDR3 has 16 residues. CDR1 is KGHDR and CDR2 is SFDVKD in the germline V gene. The trim removed 4 bases at V and 0 bases at J, leaving 5 bases unmatched. As DNA, the CDR3 is TGTGCCACCAGTGACCCCAGGGGGGATAGCAATCAGCCCCAGCATTTT. Residues: CATSDPRGDSNQPQHF.

The rearrangement uses TRBV5-6 and TRBJ1-1; 7 bases line up with TRBD1. Per germline, CDR1 SGHDT and CDR2 YYEEEE. V lost 6 bases and J lost 6; bases outside the gene matches: 11. The CDR3 consists of 14 residues. The CDR3 reads CASILLGTDAEAFF. CDR3 nucleotide sequence: TGTGCCAGCATCCTTTTGGGGACAGACGCTGAAGCTTTCTTT.

The V call is TRBV3-1 (or the pseudogene TRBV3-2), the J call TRBJ2-1, with D possibly matching TRBD2 (5 bases). This CDR3 has 14 residues. V gave up 2 bases and J gave up 6 bases, with 11 bases separating them. The germline CDR1 and CDR2 sequences are LGHDT and YNNKEL (reference sequence). CDR3: CASSQMRDGNEQFF. In nucleotides, the CDR3 is TGTGCCAGCAGCCAAATGAGGGATGGCAATGAGCAGTTCTTC.

V and J are TRBV28 and TRBJ2-1; 7 bases align to TRBD1. V shed 7 bases, J shed 0 bases, and the junction held 6 bases outside the gene matches. Germline-derived CDR1 and CDR2 are MDHEN and SYDVKM. The CDR3 totals 15 residues. CDR3 nucleotides: TGTGCCAGCATCCTGGACAGGAGCTCCTACAATGAGCAGTTCTTC. Protein sequence: CASILDRSSYNEQFF.

This clone was picked up a small number of times. The chain uses TRBV30 and TRBJ1-3, with 8 bases aligning to TRBD1. Germline V gives CDR1 GTSNPN, CDR2 SVGIG (reference sequence). The ends lost 3 bases at V and 4 bases at J; junction bases unmatched: 5. The CDR3 extends over 14 amino acids. In DNA, the CDR3 is TGTGCCTGGAGCCCGGGACAGGAGGGAAACACCATATATTTT. It specifies CAWSPGQEGNTIYF.

The V call is TRBV18, the J call TRBJ2-7; no clear D gene. V lost 3 bases and J 4 bases, leaving 7 bases between the germline ends. Germline loops: CDR1 KGHSH, CDR2 LQKENI. The CDR3 spans 12 residues. This CDR3 reads CASSPTVYEQYF. The CDR3 nucleotides read TGTGCCAGCTCACCCACTGTGTACGAGCAGTACTTC.

This clone was seen a few times. The chain has TRBV30 and TRBJ2-7; 10 nucleotides agree with TRBD1. The germline V gene encodes CDR1 GTSNPN and CDR2 SVGIG (reference sequence). The CDR3 consists of 14 residues. V was clipped by 2 bases and J by 9 bases; unmatched bases: 10. The CDR3 spells CAWSPLTGGKVQYF. As DNA, the CDR3 is TGTGCCTGGAGTCCCCTGACAGGGGGCAAAGTGCAGTACTTC.

This clone was counted a few times. The genes are TRBV19 and TRBJ1-5; 8 positions agree with TRBD1. CDR1 LNHDA and CDR2 SQIVND come from the germline V gene (reference sequence). With 8 bases clipped from V and 7 bases from J, the junction kept 16 bases outside the gene matches. CDR3 length: 16 residues. CDR3 residues: CASDHRQGWFEQPQHF. CDR3 in DNA: TGTGCCAGTGACCATAGACAGGGGTGGTTTGAACAGCCCCAGCATTTT. The complete variable domain, with remaining parts taken from reference TRBV19 and TRBJ1-5, reads DGGITQSPKYLFRKEGQNVTLSCEQNLNHDAMYWYRQDPGQGLRLIYYSQIVNDFQKGDIAEGYSVSREKKESFPLTVTSAQKNPTAFYLCASDHRQGWFEQPQHFGDGTRLSIL.

This chain connects TRBV25-1 to TRBJ2-2; a weak D match, TRBD1 (5 bases). Between the trimmed V and J ends, which lost 1 base and 4 bases, there was a span of 10 bases. Germline values: CDR1 MGHDK, CDR2 SYGVNS. The CDR3 totals 15 residues. The CDR3 DNA reads TGTGCCAGCAGTGAATCCAGGGCCCCCACCGGGGAGCTGTTTTTT. As protein: CASSESRAPTGELFF.

The chain couples TRBV9 to TRBJ2-2; 10 nucleotides align to TRBD2. The V gene end was trimmed by 1 base and the J gene end by 7 bases; junction bases not matched to a gene: 4. The CDR3 length is 15 residues. From germline, CDR1 is SGDLS and CDR2 YYNGEE. The CDR3 DNA follows: TGTGCCAGCAGCGTACTAGCGGGAGAGGACGGGGAGCTGTTTTTT. This translates into CASSVLAGEDGELFF.

In this sample, this clone turned up once. V and J are TRBV18 and TRBJ1-1; weak D call: TRBD1 (6 bases). The CDR3 is 14 amino acids. V lost 0 bases and J 10 bases, leaving 15 bases between the germline ends. Germline CDR1 is KGHSH and CDR2 is LQKENI. The CDR3 DNA follows: TGTGCCAGCTCACCACCACAGGGATTCCGGTTAGCTTTCTTT. The encoded protein is CASSPPQGFRLAFF.

A few counts support this clone. The chain links TRBV28 to TRBJ1-1, with D unresolved. V was cut by 2 bases and J by 3 bases, with 16 bases left in between. The V gene's germline CDR1 is MDHEN and CDR2 SYDVKM. This CDR3 is built from 16 residues. This chain's CDR3 is CASSLGQGRIYTEAFF. In nucleotides, the CDR3 is TGTGCCAGCAGTTTAGGTCAAGGCAGGATTTACACTGAAGCTTTCTTT.

This clone was observed a single time. The gene calls are TRBV10-3 and TRBJ2-7, with 7 bases fitting TRBD1. Trimming cost V 6 bases and J 0 bases; bases outside gene matches: 5. CDR1 and CDR2 from the germline V gene are ENHRY and SYGVKD. The CDR3 has 14 residues. DNA for the CDR3: TGTGCCATCAGGAGGACAGGCGACTCCTACGAGCAGTACTTC. Translating gives CAIRRTGDSYEQYF.

The genes are TRBV5-1 and TRBJ2-5, with TRBD2 as a possible D gene (5 bases). With 0 bases removed from V and 7 bases from J, the gap between germline ends came to 16 bases. Per germline, CDR1 SGHRS and CDR2 YFSETQ. This CDR3 comprises 15 residues. The CDR3: CASSLAGVARTTQYF. CDR3 coding DNA: TGCGCCAGCAGCTTGGCCGGGGTCGCTCGGACGACCCAGTACTTC. The complete variable domain, with remaining parts taken from reference TRBV5-1 and TRBJ2-5, reads KAGVTQTPRYLIKTRGQQVTLSCSPISGHRSVSWYQQTPGQGLQFLFEYFSETQRNKGNFPGRFSGRQFSNSRSEMNVSTLELGDSALYLCASSLAGVARTTQYFGPGTRLLVL.

The genes are TRBV24-1 and TRBJ2-5; 14 bases match TRBD2. V gave up 0 bases and J gave up 3 bases; unmatched junction bases: 8. The CDR3 has 19 residues. Germline V lookup: CDR1 KGHDR, CDR2 SFDVKD. CDR3 in amino acids: CATSDLRGLAGANKETQYF. As DNA, the CDR3 is TGTGCCACCAGTGATTTGCGGGGACTAGCGGGGGCCAATAAAGAGACCCAGTACTTC.